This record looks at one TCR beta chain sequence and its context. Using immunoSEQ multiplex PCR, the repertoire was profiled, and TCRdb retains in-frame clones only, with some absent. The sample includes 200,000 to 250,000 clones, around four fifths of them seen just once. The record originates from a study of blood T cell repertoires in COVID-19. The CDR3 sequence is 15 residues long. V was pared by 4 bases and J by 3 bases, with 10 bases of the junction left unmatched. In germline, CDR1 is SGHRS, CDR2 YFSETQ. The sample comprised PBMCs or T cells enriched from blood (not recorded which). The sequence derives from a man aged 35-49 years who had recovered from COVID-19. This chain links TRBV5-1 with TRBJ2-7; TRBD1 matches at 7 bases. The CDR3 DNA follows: TGCGCCAGCAGCCCCCCCGGGACAGACCGCTACGAGCAGTACTTC. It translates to CASSPPGTDRYEQYF.